The clone carrying this T cell receptor (beta chain) appeared a few times. At one end the junction does not follow the germline gene, possibly because of a read error. The data originate from a study of T cells in Graves' hyperthyroidism and ophthalmopathy. This CDR3 spans 13 amino acids. Looked up from germline, CDR1 is SGHTA and CDR2 is FQGTGA. Regions amplified from RNA transcripts were the TCR beta CDR3 regions. When the TCR CDR3 underwent first-round RT-PCR, the HTBI primer set was used. Using its own MiXCR run on the multiplex PCR reads, TCRdb lists one record per CDR3 protein. This sample has under 400,000 distinct CDR3 sequences, with approximately 15% found just once.

The V call is TRBV7-3, the J call TRBJ1-2, with D unclear. Material for sequencing was blood. The source is a woman in her sixties or seventies with Graves' hyperthyroidism. The CDR3 sequence: CASSFPGFYGHTF. CDR3 DNA: TGTGCCAGCAGCTTTCCCGGATTCTATGGCCACACCTTC.